This TCR beta chain was observed in a study of Tregs in tolerant kidney transplant recipients. Data came from immunoSEQ multiplex PCR; TCRdb stores just in-frame clones and leaves some out. The sample table includes under 55,000 clones. Turning to this clone: The CDR3 end lies 3 residues beyond the end of the read and is filled in from the germline J gene.

V gave up 0 bases and J gave up 1 base, with 7 bases separating them. The germline gives CDR1 SGHDT, CDR2 YYEEEE. This CDR3 contains 15 residues. The receptor was derived from a human donor who received a combined kidney and bone marrow transplant. The chain recombines TRBV5-6 with TRBJ2-2; D gene ambiguous. Sequencing used CD4+ T cells from blood, obtained before the transplant. The CDR3 loop reads CASSLEAGNTGELFF. The sequenced CDR3 bases are TGTGCCAGCAGCTTGGAGGCAGGGAACACCGGGGAG.